This record covers a single TCR beta chain. This clonotype turned up a few times. This clone's antigen is unknown. No clone much larger than this one lies a single base away; base qualities are absent. This sample is drawn from a study of response to subunit inactivated influenza vaccine (dated by TCRdb to the late 2010s). In terms of the full investigation: Deep quantitative profiling of the T cell receptor repertoire was used in the study to follow responses to a trivalent subunit inactivated influenza vaccine.

On the study overall, not on this receptor specifically: The authors suggested that each seasonal influenza vaccination may recruit only a limited number of new T cells.

Library preparation was by RT-PCR. This sample was sequenced with an Illumina HiSeq 2500. Through fastp at Q25 and MiXCR, TCRdb rebuilt clones from the public reads, retaining in-frame beta chains. CDR3 protein sequences are deduplicated, and each keeps its most common genes and DNA. The sample records 800,000 to 1,000,000 distinct CDR3 sequences, less than 25% of which are singletons. Roughly 10% of the sample rests with the top ten. The CDR3 covers 15 residues, taking in both the cysteine and the phenylalanine. CDR3 DNA only is kept here, 45 bases in frame from base 1. CDR1 MDHEN and CDR2 SYDVKM are derived from the germline V gene. V is trimmed back by 7 bases and J by 7 bases, and the junction contains 11 bases that no gene match accounts for.

The rearrangement combines TRBV28 with TRBJ2-7; the central 12 bases match TRBD2. The receptor was derived from a man aged 45-60 years who received an inactivated influenza vaccine. Donor details come from another sample of the same person, matched by shared clones. The input for sequencing was PBMCs from blood, taken roughly 5 days after vaccination. The DNA sequence follows: TGTGCCAGCACCCGGACTAGCGGGGACGTGGGGGAGCAGTACTTC. It encodes CASTRTSGDVGEQYF.